This T cell receptor (beta chain) derives from a study of shared clonotypes between healthy human individuals (dated by TCRdb to 2020 to 2021). In terms of the full investigation: The cohort included three men and a couple of women between 18 and 49 years of age. Per donor, three plates each were used for CD4 naive and CD4 memory, two for CD8 naive, and one for CD8 memory. To increase sequencing depth and limit assay-specific biases, different laboratories used diverse techniques to prepare libraries and sequence TCR repertoires. Between about 0.85 and 10 billion PBMCs per donor were obtained by leukapheresis. Blood TCR repertoires of about 5 healthy adults were deeply sequenced to estimate repertoire size and the extent of clonotype sharing between individuals. Overall study outcomes, separate from this receptor: The genetic and exposure-history diversity represented was limited by the small number of donors. Sampling was restricted to blood, and TCR repertoires in tissue are likely to differ from TCR repertoires in blood. Clonotypes shared by all four sorted-subset donors showed higher generation probabilities than non-shared clonotypes. Incomplete sequencing was indicated by rarefaction of sorted-subset datasets, despite the large sequencing depth. Pairwise subsampling indicated that sequencing depth was expected to affect the degree of clonotype sharing among donors. Naive subsets generally had larger estimated clonotype richness than memory subsets did. About 5% of naive CD4, roughly 3.6% of naive CD8, roughly 2.5% of memory CD4, and 0.35% to 0.4% of memory CD8 clonotypes were shared across a few donors.

Healthy HIV-negative adults with no recently reported acute infections or vaccinations were included as donors. Only Caucasian adults living in Nashville, Tennessee, USA were represented among the donors. The CD8 memory samples were a combination of magnetically selected CD45RO+ cells and CCR7-negative CD45RA+ effector memory (TemRA) cells. After blood collection by leukapheresis, PBMCs were isolated using Ficoll-Histopaque density gradient centrifugation and then cryopreserved in the vapor phase of liquid nitrogen. Analytical flow cytometry was used to check the purity and quantity of every magnetically sorted T cell population. Genomic DNA was isolated from each sorted fraction and quantified by UV absorbance on a Nanodrop 2000c. The CDR3 measures 15 amino acids from cysteine to phenylalanine. Only CDR3 DNA is held: 45 bases, read in frame from base 1. The junction shows trimming of 6 bases on V and 0 bases on J, and the gene matches do not reach 4 bases of it. The germline V gene sets CDR1 to MDHEN and CDR2 to SYDVKM.

TCR CDR3 regions were amplified from genomic DNA by multiplex PCR using the deep immunoSEQ assay. Genomic DNA extracted from each cell subset was distributed evenly over all wells of several immunoSEQ 96-well plates, and each plate served as one replicate. For sorted subsets, around 200 ng genomic DNA, equal to tens of thousands of T cell genomes, was loaded into each replicate PCR. Purified libraries were quantified with a Qubit 3.0 fluorometer, sized on a Bioanalyzer 2100, and re-quantified with the KAPA Library Quantification kit. A separate single-read 150-cycle Illumina NextSeq 550 flow cell was used to sequence each immunoSEQ 96-well plate. In the paper's pipeline: Because the immunoSEQ output held only junctional sequences and lacked quality scores, the filtering could not match the filtering applied to full-length reads. To assign V/J genes and CDR3, sequences were annotated against IMGT germline references using PyIR, a Python wrapper for IgBLAST v1.9. Reads were removed for weak V/J assignments (E-value above 1e-6), missing CDR3, stop codons, out-of-frame junctions, or ambiguous translated residues. V3J clonotypes were defined as sequences sharing the same inferred V gene, J gene, and CDR3 amino acid sequence. To compute the percentage overlap between repertoires, the number of shared unique clonotypes was divided by the size of the smaller repertoire. Richness of each repertoire was evaluated using RTK rarefaction, the Chao1 estimator, and Recon v2.1 estimates of unobserved clonotypes. Generation probabilities were computed with OLGA for all TCRbeta clonotypes obtained by the gDNA method from several donors. Entries here come from immuneACCESS through TCRdb and include only in-frame sequences with V and J called. Some clones fail to appear in such tables; in the studies checked, an unresolved V gene covers under half of the shortfall, and the cause of the remainder is unknown. The D gene and trimming were derived from the DNA, and the V and J assignments and clone size from that table. For this sample the table gives 550,000 to 800,000 clones, of which 90% were detected only once. 30% to 40% of the sample is held by the ten biggest clonotypes.

Concerning this clone: There is no known antigen for this receptor. Nothing much larger sits one base from this clone, and base qualities are not available.

Sequenced input: memory CD8+ T cells from PBMCs. The cell subset or site label on this specimen signifies: CD45RO+ cells pooled with CCR7-negative TemRA cells. The source of this sequence is a young man in good health. Some clones in this sample may be carry-over from other donors' samples. This chain joins TRBV28 to TRBJ1-5, with 8 bases matching TRBD1. This receptor has the CDR3 CASSHRGFSNQPQHF. In nucleotide form, the sequence is TGTGCCAGCAGCCACAGGGGGTTTAGCAATCAGCCCCAGCATTTT.